The clone carrying this T cell receptor beta chain was seen a handful of times. Its antigen is still unknown. V shed 2 bases, J shed 3 bases, and the junction held 13 bases outside the gene matches. The CDR3 sequence is 17 residues long. Germline V gene data show CDR1 as SGHDN and CDR2 as FVKESK. Via MiXCR, TCRdb re-called the 5' RACE reads, giving one row per CDR3 protein. The data show some 350,000 distinct CDR3 sequences, over 5% seen once. This specimen comes from a study of T cells after yellow fever vaccination. General observations from the study: The secondary response showed a weaker magnitude and a faster peak, day 5 versus 15. A large majority of primary-vaccination clones showed up again after the booster (about 96% CD4, roughly 91% CD8).

Sequenced here: PBMCs, sampled 5 days after the yellow fever booster vaccination. The sequence derives from a young man who received the YFV17D yellow fever vaccine. The rearrangement links TRBV14 to TRBJ2-7, with 7 bases fitting TRBD2. The CDR3 coding sequence is TGTGCCAGCAGCCAAAATCTAGGACTAGAGCGGGACTACGAGCAGTACTTC. Translated, it gives CASSQNLGLERDYEQYF.